A single sample is the source of the 23 T cell receptor beta chains below, sequenced in a study of T cell responses to AZD1222 COVID-19 vaccine. Data came from immunoSEQ multiplex PCR; TCRdb stores just in-frame clones and leaves some out. The sample has about 140,000 clones; 90% are singletons. The starting material was peripheral blood, obtained 28 days after the second AZD1222 dose. Receptors originate from an adult who received the AZD1222 COVID-19 vaccine.

The chain carries TRBV3-1 (or the pseudogene TRBV3-2) and TRBJ1-2; D call uncertain. The ends were cut back, 1 base at V and 4 bases at J, with 10 bases in the middle. This CDR3 is 14 amino acids long. Germline V gives CDR1 LGHDT, CDR2 YNNKEL (reference sequence). The CDR3 sequence: CASSQAGLGYGYTF. The DNA for the CDR3 is TGTGCCAGCAGCCAAGCAGGTCTTGGCTATGGCTACACCTTC.

This chain connects TRBV13 to TRBJ1-3; D is unresolved. The length of the CDR3 is 15 residues. Germline V CDR1 and CDR2: PRHDT, FYEKMQ (reference sequence). Trimming took off 4 bases at V and 3 bases at J, with 13 bases between the two ends. The CDR3 protein is CASSSRRLDGNTIYF. The DNA of the CDR3 is TGTGCCAGCAGCTCCCGGAGGTTAGATGGAAACACCATATATTTT.

The V gene is TRBV28, the J gene TRBJ2-7; D perhaps matches TRBD1 (6 bases). Trimming cost V 4 bases and J 3 bases, with 19 bases left between them. CDR3 length equals 16 residues. In germline, CDR1 is MDHEN, CDR2 SYDVKM. This CDR3 is CASSSTGSGDFYEQYF. The CDR3 DNA sequence: TGTGCCAGCAGTTCAACAGGGAGCGGTGATTTCTACGAGCAGTACTTC.

The chain couples TRBV9 to TRBJ2-7; 10 bases agree with TRBD2. Germline CDR1 SGDLS, CDR2 YYNGEE. Trimming cost V 0 bases and J 3 bases; bases outside gene matches: 3. The CDR3 is 15 residues long. The CDR3 DNA follows: TGTGCCAGCAGCGTAGCTAGCGGGGGTGGCTACGAGCAGTACTTC. Protein product: CASSVASGGGYEQYF. The full variable domain, its missing parts supplied by reference TRBV9 and TRBJ2-7, is DSGVTQTPKHLITATGQRVTLRCSPRSGDLSVYWYQQSLDQGLQFLIQYYNGEERAKGNILERFSAQQFPDLHSELNLSSLELGDSALYFCASSVASGGGYEQYFGPGTRLTVT.

The rearrangement uses TRBV7-9 and TRBJ1-3; D is possibly TRBD1 (5 bases). Germline V CDR1 and CDR2: SEHNR, FQNEAQ (reference sequence). Trimming removed 1 base at V and 4 bases at J, with 8 bases between. CDR3 size: 14 residues. CDR3 amino acids: CASSLGDFGNTIYF. CDR3 DNA sequence: TGTGCCAGCAGCTTAGGGGACTTCGGAAACACCATATATTTT.

The chain's CDR3 is CASSPGRNLANQPQHF. CDR3 DNA sequence: TGTGCCAGCAGCCCCGGCCGGAATCTTGCGAATCAGCCCCAGCATTTT. The gene calls are TRBV5-6 and TRBJ1-5; D uncertain. Trimming removed 4 bases from V and 4 bases from J, with 18 bases in between. This CDR3 is built from 16 residues. From germline, CDR1 is SGHDT and CDR2 YYEEEE.

The chain joins TRBV5-1 to TRBJ1-5, with 7 bases identical to TRBD1. Looked up from germline, CDR1 is SGHRS and CDR2 is YFSETQ. There are 15 residues in the CDR3. The trim removed 2 bases at V and 0 bases at J, leaving 2 bases unmatched. CDR3 nucleotides: TGCGCCAGCAGCTTACAGGGGAATAGCAATCAGCCCCAGCATTTT. Its translation: CASSLQGNSNQPQHF.

The chain is built from TRBV7-2 and TRBJ1-2; a possible D gene is TRBD1 (6 bases). CDR3 length: 12 amino acids. From germline, CDR1 is SGHTA and CDR2 FQGNSA. V shed 5 bases and J shed 8 bases, with 12 bases lying between them. The CDR3 DNA reads as TGTGCCAGCAGCCCCGCAAGGGGGGGCTACACCTTC. Residues: CASSPARGGYTF.

The V and J genes are TRBV30 and TRBJ2-1; 12 positions agree with TRBD2. This CDR3 is built from 17 residues. The V gene's germline CDR1 is GTSNPN and CDR2 SVGIG (reference sequence). Unmatched junction bases numbered 11, after V lost 8 bases and J lost 0 bases. CDR3 sequence (DNA): TGTGCCATGGGACTAGCGGGTCACGACCACTCCTACAATGAGCAGTTCTTC. Encoded protein: CAMGLAGHDHSYNEQFF.

V is TRBV6-5 and J is TRBJ1-6, with unresolved D. The V gene lost 7 bases and the J gene lost 2 bases, with 12 bases spanning the gap. The CDR3 is 15 residues long. Germline CDR1 and CDR2: MNHEY and SVGAGI. The CDR3 region is CASTLSRPYNSPLHF. The DNA of the CDR3 is TGTGCCAGCACCCTCTCTCGACCCTATAATTCACCCCTCCACTTT.

The chain couples TRBV30 to TRBJ2-2, with TRBD1 matching over 10 bases. V was clipped by 6 bases and J by 6 bases; unmatched bases: 22. From germline, CDR1 is GTSNPN and CDR2 SVGIG (reference sequence). The CDR3 extends over 19 amino acids. In DNA form, the CDR3 reads TGTGCCTGTAATACCGACCCAAGACCCGGGACAGGGGTCTCCGGGGAGCTGTTTTTT. It encodes CACNTDPRPGTGVSGELFF.

V is TRBV28 and J is TRBJ1-2; TRBD1 might be the D (5 bases). CDR3 length equals 14 residues. Germline-derived CDR1 and CDR2 are MDHEN and SYDVKM. The germline V and J ends were trimmed by 6 bases and 0 bases, with 11 bases remaining between them. CDR3 loop: CASSSPTANYGYTF. The CDR3, as DNA: TGTGCCAGCAGCTCTCCGACAGCTAACTATGGCTACACCTTC.

This clone occurred once. The V and J genes are TRBV27 and TRBJ1-4; possible D gene TRBD1, 6 bases. This CDR3 region has 13 residues. V lost 5 bases to trimming and J lost 7 bases, with 11 bases between them. Germline V CDR1 and CDR2: MNHEY, SMNVEV (reference sequence). The CDR3 DNA follows: TGTGCCAGCAGTCGGGACAACCGTGAAAAACTGTTTTTT. This encodes CASSRDNREKLFF. Complete variable domain (other parts from reference TRBV27 and TRBJ1-4): EAQVTQNPRYLITVTGKKLTVTCSQNMNHEYMSWYRQDPGLGLRQIYYSMNVEVTDKGDVPEGYKVSRKEKRNFPLILESPSPNQTSLYFCASSRDNREKLFFGSGTQLSVL.

This chain joins TRBV12-3 or TRBV12-4 and TRBJ2-7; 10 bases fit TRBD2. V was pared by 9 bases and J by 8 bases, with 10 bases of the junction left unmatched. The CDR3 totals 13 residues. The CDR3 protein is CAREKREGDQQYF. The CDR3 DNA follows: TGTGCCAGAGAAAAGCGGGAGGGAGACCAGCAGTACTTC.

The chain links TRBV11-2 to TRBJ2-2; 9 bases map to TRBD1. This CDR3 has 17 amino acids. V shed 4 bases and J 7 bases; nucleotides not matched to a gene: 13. The V gene's germline CDR1 is SGHAT and CDR2 FQNNGV. CDR3 in DNA: TGTGCCAGCAGCTGGGGGGGGACAGGGAGGCTCGACGGGGAGCTGTTTTTT. Encoded protein: CASSWGGTGRLDGELFF.

The J gene is TRBJ2-7, the V gene TRBV12-3 or TRBV12-4, with D unclear. The V end lost 2 bases, the J end lost 6 bases, and 5 bases lay between the germline ends. This CDR3 spans 11 amino acids. This chain's CDR3 is CASSLRSEQYF. The CDR3 bases are TGTGCCAGCAGTTTACGGAGCGAGCAGTACTTC.

This chain joins TRBV15 and TRBJ1-5, with D maybe TRBD1 (6 bases). Trimming stripped 0 bases from V and 4 bases from J, with 7 bases between. This CDR3 contains 14 residues. From germline, CDR1 is LNHNV and CDR2 YYDKDF (reference sequence). Here the CDR3 DNA reads TGTGCCACCAGCAGAGAAGGGGGAAATCAGCCCCAGCATTTT. Translated: CATSREGGNQPQHF.

This chain uses TRBV7-3 with TRBJ1-1; D uncertain. Germline-derived CDR1 and CDR2 are SGHTA and FQGTGA. Deletions cut 5 bases from V and 4 bases from J, with 8 bases between. This CDR3 is built from 12 residues. Written as DNA, the CDR3 is TGTGCCAGCAGCCTCTCCCGCACTGAAGCTTTCTTT. Its translation: CASSLSRTEAFF.

The V and J genes are TRBV7-2 and TRBJ2-5, with 9 bases lining up with TRBD2. V lost 5 bases, J lost 4 bases, and 5 bases stayed unmatched. Germline-derived CDR1 and CDR2 are SGHTA and FQGNSA. This CDR3 has 14 amino acids. CDR3 sequence reads: CASSRTSVSETQYF. CDR3 DNA: TGTGCCAGCAGCCGGACTAGCGTATCAGAGACCCAGTACTTC.

V is TRBV6-5 and J is TRBJ2-7; weak D call: TRBD2 (6 bases). The CDR3 spans 15 residues. The V gene's germline CDR1 is MNHEY and CDR2 SVGAGI. With 6 bases removed from V and 2 bases from J, the gap between germline ends came to 17 bases. CDR3 sequence reads: CASSPSPGETYEQYF. DNA for the CDR3: TGTGCCAGCAGCCCGAGTCCGGGAGAAACCTACGAGCAGTACTTC.

This chain uses TRBV10-3 with TRBJ2-1; D gene ambiguous. This CDR3 region has 13 residues. Trimming shortened V by 5 bases and J by 9 bases, and 14 bases separated the two germline ends. Germline CDR1 reads ENHRY; CDR2 reads SYGVKD. DNA for the CDR3: TGTGCCATCAGTCCCCATGAGACTGGTGAGCAGTTCTTC. It specifies CAISPHETGEQFF.

Here the CDR3 DNA reads TGTGCCAGCAGTTATAGGGCCCCGGCAGGCGAGCAGTACTTC. The encoded protein is CASSYRAPAGEQYF. The chain recombines TRBV6-2 or TRBV6-3 with TRBJ2-7; D unclear. Germline assignment: CDR1 MNHEY and CDR2 SVGEGT. Trimming removed 3 bases at V and 6 bases at J, with 15 bases between. This CDR3 has 14 amino acids.

This chain uses TRBV18 with TRBJ1-1; D may be TRBD1 (5 bases). In germline, CDR1 is KGHSH, CDR2 LQKENI. There are 16 residues in the CDR3. Trimming removed 3 bases from V and 5 bases from J, with 19 bases in between. CDR3 sequence reads: CASSPSAAGIGTEAFF. CDR3 coding DNA: TGTGCCAGCTCACCCTCTGCGGCAGGGATCGGAACTGAAGCTTTCTTT.